This entry lists 32 T cell receptor beta chains sequenced from one sample in a study of read filtering for tumor transcriptome and immune sequencing. The library was built from about 400 ng RNA with molecular barcoded adaptors for alpha/delta and beta/gamma chains. TCRdb re-derived calls from the reads in MiXCR, one entry per CDR3 protein. The sample contains some 130,000 distinct CDR3 sequences, roughly 13% of which appear only once. Sequenced input: a population of CD138-negative cells sorted from bone marrow. Receptor source: a donor at least 40 years old with multiple myeloma.

This clonotype came up many times. This chain joins TRBV5-1 and TRBJ2-3; perhaps TRBD2 as D (5 bases). Germline V CDR1 and CDR2: SGHRS, YFSETQ. Trimming removed 6 bases from V and 0 bases from J, with 14 bases in between. This CDR3 is built from 15 residues. CDR3 sequence (DNA): TGCGCCAGCAAAACGAGGGAGTTGAGCACAGATACGCAGTATTTT. This encodes CASKTRELSTDTQYF.

This clonotype was counted between two and nine times. Just one base apart from a much larger clone, this may be a read error. J is TRBJ2-1 and V is TRBV7-8; TRBD1 is a possible D gene (6 bases). The CDR3 sequence is 15 residues long. Germline V gene data show CDR1 as SGHVS and CDR2 as FQNEAQ. The CDR3 DNA follows: TGTACCAGCAGCTTAGGGGGTTCGGCCTACAATGAGCAGTTCTTC. This gives the protein CTSSLGGSAYNEQFF. The full variable domain, completed using reference TRBV7-8 and TRBJ2-1, is GAGVSQSPRYKVAKRGQDVALRCDPISGHVSLFWYQQALGQGPEFLTYFQNEAQLDKSGLPSDRFFAERPEGSVSTLKIQRTQQEDSAVYLCTSSLGGSAYNEQFFGPGTRLTVL.

A remark on this clonotype: This could be a read error, since a much larger clone is one nucleotide away. The genes are TRBV4-3 and TRBJ2-7, with D perhaps matching TRBD2 (5 bases). Looked up from germline, CDR1 is LGHNA and CDR2 is YSLEER. The CDR3 has 13 amino acids. CDR3 sequence: CASSQEEGYEQHF. DNA for the CDR3: TGCGCCAGCAGCCAAGAAGAGGGATACGAGCAGCACTTC.

On this clonotype: This is likely an artifact of a read error, given a far larger clone one base away. The V and J genes are TRBV12-3 or TRBV12-4 and TRBJ2-1, with D possibly matching TRBD1 (6 bases). The germline V and J ends were trimmed by 6 bases and 0 bases, with 15 bases remaining between them. The CDR3 is 16 amino acids. CDR3 DNA sequence: TGTGCCAGCAGAGGGTCAGGGGAAAGCTCCTACAATGAGCAGTTCTTC. The encoded protein is CASRGSGESSYNEQFF.

Details on this clonotype: A far bigger clonotype differs at one base, so this is likely a read error. The V call is TRBV21-1, the J call TRBJ2-7; the DNA was not used to check the table's D call, TRBD2. TRBV21-1 is a listed pseudogene. This CDR3 is built from 14 residues. The CDR3 here is CASSTHGGLDEQYF. The CDR3, as DNA: TGTGCCAGCAGCACCCATGGAGGTCTCGATGAGCAGTACTTC.

This clonotype was observed many times. The chain employs TRBV25-1 and TRBJ2-3; 10 bases match TRBD2. There are 16 residues in the CDR3. V lost 7 bases and J lost 4; bases outside the gene matches: 11. In germline, CDR1 is MGHDK, CDR2 SYGVNS. CDR3 DNA: TGTGCCAGCAACGGAGGGGCTAGCGGGAGATCAGATACGCAGTATTTT. It codes for CASNGGASGRSDTQYF.

A remark on this clonotype: One junction end disagrees with the germline gene, perhaps due to a read error. The V gene is TRBV13, the J gene TRBJ2-1, with 9 bases identical to TRBD1. Germline CDR1 and CDR2: PRHDT and FYEKMQ (reference sequence). The CDR3 totals 14 residues. The CDR3 here is CASTTTGGLYEQLF. In DNA form, the CDR3 reads TGTGCCAGCACCACGACAGGGGGATTGTATGAGCAGCTCTTC.

In this sample, this clonotype turned up a few times. The rearrangement links TRBV6-2 or TRBV6-3 to TRBJ2-4, with D possibly being TRBD2 (6 bases). The germline V and J ends were trimmed by 6 bases and 8 bases, with 17 bases remaining between them. Germline CDR1 MNHEY, CDR2 SVGEGT. CDR3 length: 14 amino acids. As DNA, the CDR3 is TGTGCCAGCAGGGGGGGACTTCCACGGGACATTCAGTACTTC. Translation: CASRGGLPRDIQYF.

This clonotype was found many times. The V and J genes are TRBV7-9 and TRBJ1-6; D is perhaps TRBD1 (5 bases). This CDR3 is 15 amino acids long. Trimming took 6 bases from V and 1 from J, leaving 10 bases between them. Germline-derived CDR1 and CDR2 are SEHNR and FQNEAQ (reference sequence). In nucleotides, the CDR3 is TGTGCCAGCAGATTCCAGGGATCCTATAATTCACCCCTCCACTTT. Translation gives CASRFQGSYNSPLHF.

In regard to this clonotype: A far larger clone lies a single base away; this is likely a read error. This chain links TRBV6-5 with TRBJ2-7; TRBD2 matches at 12 bases. The CDR3 extends over 15 amino acids. Germline CDR1 MNHEY, CDR2 SVGAGI. V trimming: 2 bases; J trimming: 7 bases; junction bases outside the gene matches: 6. The CDR3 DNA sequence: TGTGCCAGCAGTTACAGGGCTAGCGGGAGGGATGAGCAGTACTTC. This translates into CASSYRASGRDEQYF.

This clonotype has at least ten counts. The chain couples TRBV14 to TRBJ1-2; weak D call: TRBD1 (6 bases). CDR1 is SGHDN and CDR2 is FVKESK in the germline V gene. The V gene lost 1 base and the J gene lost 0 bases, with 12 bases spanning the gap. The CDR3 length is 16 residues. Written as DNA, the CDR3 is TGTGCCAGCAGCCAAGTAAGGGACAAAGCTAACTATGGCTACACCTTC. This sequence encodes CASSQVRDKANYGYTF.

This clonotype has a count of ten or more. This chain uses TRBV7-9 with TRBJ2-1; 7 nucleotides agree with TRBD2. Germline-derived CDR1 and CDR2 are SEHNR and FQNEAQ (reference sequence). This CDR3 has 15 amino acids. J lost 5 bases, V lost 3 bases, and 7 bases had no gene match. The CDR3 bases are TGTGCCAGCAGCTTCGGAGCTAGCGGACACAATGAGCAGTTCTTC. Translating gives CASSFGASGHNEQFF.

A word on this clonotype: The junction shows a germline mismatch at one end, possibly a read error. This chain connects TRBV13 to TRBJ2-1; D gene ambiguous. This CDR3 has 16 residues. Germline assignment: CDR1 PRHDT and CDR2 FYEKMQ (reference sequence). The CDR3 nucleotides read TGTGCCAGCAGCTCGACCCTTCAAAGCTCCTACAATGGGCAGTTCTTC. It is translated as CASSSTLQSSYNGQFF.

Regarding this clonotype: Since a much larger clone is just one base distant, this may be a read error. The chain joins TRBV5-1 to TRBJ2-5; TRBD2 agrees at 8 bases. The trim removed 4 bases at V and 4 bases at J, leaving 12 bases unmatched. The CDR3 is 16 residues long. Looked up from germline, CDR1 is SGHRS and CDR2 is YFSETQ. The CDR3 DNA follows: TGCGCCAGCAGCCCGCTCGGTGCGGGGGGACGAGAGACCCAGTACTTC. Its translation is CASSPLGAGGRETQYF.

The sample holds many counts of this clonotype. The genes are TRBV11-2 and TRBJ2-1; perhaps TRBD2 as D (5 bases). The germline V and J ends were trimmed by 4 bases and 2 bases, with 12 bases remaining between them. The CDR3 length is 15 residues. Germline V gives CDR1 SGHAT, CDR2 FQNNGV. CDR3: CASSYTSTPYNEQFF. The CDR3 DNA reads as TGTGCCAGCAGCTATACTAGTACGCCCTACAATGAGCAGTTCTTC.

This clonotype was recorded many times. This sequence joins TRBV5-6 and TRBJ2-2, with D maybe TRBD2 (6 bases). The V and J ends lost 4 bases and 5 bases respectively, with 12 bases between them. The CDR3 contains 14 residues. Germline CDR1 is SGHDT and CDR2 is YYEEEE. The CDR3 loop reads CASSGRRGTGELFF. The CDR3 nucleotides read TGTGCCAGCAGCGGCCGTCGGGGGACCGGGGAGCTGTTTTTT.

This clonotype was counted many times. The chain is built from TRBV7-9 and TRBJ2-1, with 10 bases identical to TRBD2. This CDR3 has 16 residues. Looked up from germline, CDR1 is SEHNR and CDR2 is FQNEAQ (reference sequence). Trimming took 2 bases from V and 5 from J; bases not matched to a gene: 6. The CDR3 here is CASSLTSGMFDNEQFF. The CDR3 bases are TGTGCCAGCAGCTTAACTAGCGGGATGTTTGACAATGAGCAGTTCTTC.

This clonotype was found many times. The rearrangement uses TRBV12-3 or TRBV12-4 and TRBJ2-1, with D perhaps given as TRBD1 or TRBD2 (5 bases each). The CDR3 has 16 amino acids. V was cut by 2 bases and J by 1 base, with 12 bases left in between. In DNA, the CDR3 is TGTGCCAGCAGTTTATTGGGACCGGGATCCTACAATGAGCAGTTCTTC. As protein: CASSLLGPGSYNEQFF.

This clonotype was counted a few times. The chain carries TRBV19 and TRBJ2-1; 7 bases are a match to TRBD2. J lost 1 base, V lost 2 bases, and 2 bases had no gene match. CDR3 size: 15 residues. Germline V CDR1 and CDR2: LNHDA, SQIVND (reference sequence). CDR3 in amino acids: CASSINGGSYNEQFF. The CDR3 DNA is TGTGCCAGTAGTATAAACGGGGGGTCCTACAATGAGCAGTTCTTC.

The sample holds many counts of this clonotype. V is TRBV20-1 and J is TRBJ1-1; weak D call: TRBD1 (6 bases). The CDR3 is 13 amino acids. CDR1 and CDR2 from the germline V gene are DFQATT and SNEGSKA (reference sequence). V was trimmed by 0 bases and J by 7 bases, leaving 12 bases between them. The CDR3 DNA sequence: TGCAGTGCTAGAGACGTGGGGGCAGTTGAAGCTTTCTTT. Translating gives CSARDVGAVEAFF.

The chain joins TRBV29-1 to TRBJ2-5; no clear D gene. V lost 7 bases to trimming and J lost 3 bases, with 18 bases between them. The V gene's germline CDR1 is SQVTM and CDR2 ANQGSEA. This CDR3 has 14 residues. In DNA, the CDR3 is TGCAGCGCTGCCCGCGTGAGGACCGAAGAGACCCAGTACTTC. Its protein product is CSAARVRTEETQYF. Filled out from reference TRBV29-1 and TRBJ2-5, the complete variable domain reads SAVISQKPSRDICQRGTSLTIQCQVDSQVTMMFWYRQQPGQSLTLIATANQGSEATYESGFVIDKFPISRPNLTFSTLTVSNMSPEDSSIYLCSAARVRTEETQYFGPGTRLLVL.

This clonotype was seen at least ten times. The V and J genes are TRBV18 and TRBJ1-5; D not resolved. This CDR3 comprises 14 residues. V was pared by 4 bases and J by 1 base, with 8 bases between. Germline CDR1 reads KGHSH; CDR2 reads LQKENI. In DNA, the CDR3 is TGTGCCAGCTCACGCCCCGACAGCAATCAGCCCCAGCATTTT. This codes for CASSRPDSNQPQHF.

The table lists this clonotype with many counts. Here the CDR3 reads CASSVGRGASPLHF. The CDR3 region has the DNA TGTGCCAGCAGCGTCGGCCGGGGGGCATCACCCCTCCACTTT. The chain couples TRBV9 to TRBJ1-6; D possibly corresponds to TRBD1 (6 bases). Trimming left V 2 bases short and J 10 bases short, with 13 bases between. The germline gives CDR1 SGDLS, CDR2 YYNGEE. The CDR3 loop spans 14 amino acids.

This clonotype was detected ten times or more. Written as DNA, the CDR3 is TGTGCCAGCAGTTTAGCTTACCAACGGAACAATGAGCAGTTCTTC. Protein: CASSLAYQRNNEQFF. This sequence joins TRBV12-3 or TRBV12-4 and TRBJ2-1, with unresolved D. The CDR3 length is 15 residues. Trimming shortened V by 0 bases and J by 5 bases, and 11 bases separated the two germline ends.

This clonotype was counted at least ten times. The V and J genes are TRBV4-2 and TRBJ1-1, with a possible D match to TRBD1 (5 bases). V lost 3 bases and J 6 bases, leaving 14 bases between the germline ends. The CDR3 runs to 14 residues. The germline CDR1 and CDR2 sequences are LGHNA and YNFKEQ. CDR3 amino acids: CASSHGTGISEAFF. As DNA, the CDR3 is TGTGCCAGCAGCCACGGGACCGGCATTTCTGAAGCTTTCTTT.

This clonotype came up many times. J is TRBJ2-1 and V is TRBV9, with TRBD2 identical over 8 bases. The CDR3 spans 13 residues. Germline V gene data show CDR1 as SGDLS and CDR2 as YYNGEE. The V and J ends lost 3 bases and 15 bases, in that order; junction bases with no gene match: 11. The CDR3 DNA reads as TGTGCCAGCAGCGCTCGAGCGGGAGCGCCGCGGTTCTTC. Protein: CASSARAGAPRFF.

The table lists this clonotype with many counts. The chain couples TRBV29-1 to TRBJ2-7; D is unclear. Germline lookup yields CDR1 SQVTM and CDR2 ANQGSEA. The CDR3 covers 14 residues. V gave up 5 bases and J gave up 0 bases, with 14 bases separating them. Here the CDR3 reads CSVRSRPGSYEQYF. CDR3 DNA: TGCAGCGTTAGAAGTCGCCCGGGCTCCTACGAGCAGTACTTC.

This clonotype was counted a few times. The genes are TRBV7-2 and TRBJ2-1, with no clear D. Trimming removed 5 bases at V and 6 bases at J, with 14 bases between. Looked up from germline, CDR1 is SGHTA and CDR2 is FQGNSA. This CDR3 region has 14 residues. CDR3 residues: CASSLVTYCNEQFF. The CDR3 bases are TGTGCCAGCAGCCTCGTGACCTACTGCAATGAGCAGTTCTTC.

To note about this clonotype: This may be a read error: a much more frequent sequence differs by one nucleotide. The genes are TRBV12-3 or TRBV12-4 and TRBJ1-5; no clear D. CDR3 length: 15 amino acids. V lost 2 bases, J lost 5 bases, and 13 bases lay in between. The CDR3: CASSLSGERDQPQHF. For the CDR3, the DNA is TGTGCCAGCAGTTTAAGTGGGGAACGCGATCAGCCCCAGCATTTT.

The gene calls are TRBV3-1 and TRBJ1-5; 9 bases map to TRBD1. Germline V gives CDR1 LGHDT, CDR2 YNNKEL (reference sequence). Trimming took 1 base from V and 7 from J; bases not matched to a gene: 8. This CDR3 region has 16 residues. CDR3 amino acids: CASSQGTNRGRQPQHF. The CDR3 nucleotides read TGTGCCAGCAGCCAAGGAACAAACAGGGGGCGGCAGCCCCAGCATTTT. Combining the CDR3 with reference TRBV3-1 and TRBJ1-5 gives the whole variable domain DTAVSQTPKYLVTQMGNDKSIKCEQNLGHDTMYWYKQDSKKFLKIMFSYNNKELIINETVPNRFSPKSPDKAHLNLHINSLELGDSAVYFCASSQGTNRGRQPQHFGDGTRLSIL.

This clonotype has more than one count but fewer than ten. V is TRBV6-2 or TRBV6-3 and J is TRBJ1-5, with TRBD1 identical over 9 bases. The CDR3 has 18 residues. Losses at the gene ends were 2 bases for V and 0 bases for J; bases not matched to a gene: 8. CDR1 is MNHEY and CDR2 is SVGEGT in the germline V gene. The CDR3 coding sequence is TGTGCCAGCAGTTACGTGGGACAGGGAGCAAATAGCAATCAGCCCCAGCATTTT. Translation gives CASSYVGQGANSNQPQHF.

This clonotype has ten or more counts. The CDR3 coding sequence is TGTGCCATCAGTGCAGGGGGTGGGGCCAACGTCCTGACTTTC. Protein: CAISAGGGANVLTF. The rearrangement links TRBV10-3 to TRBJ2-6, with TRBD1 identical over 7 bases. The CDR3 is 14 residues long. Trimming at V came to 4 bases and at J to 3 bases, leaving 0 bases not matched to a gene. Germline V gene lookup returns CDR1 ENHRY and CDR2 SYGVKD.